This TCR beta chain was sequenced in a study of T cells in Graves' hyperthyroidism and ophthalmopathy. Overall study findings and caveats: A 13 V-J signature model discriminated ophthalmopathy versus stable hyperthyroidism.

V lost 9 bases and J lost 4; bases outside the gene matches: 9. The CDR3 contains 16 residues. CDR1 is LNHNV and CDR2 is YYDKDF in the germline V gene (reference sequence). Template material for amplifying TCR beta CDR3 regions consisted of RNA transcripts. RT-PCR in the first round (using the HTBI primer set) targeted the TCR CDR3. Each CDR3 protein is one row after TCRdb ran MiXCR on the multiplex PCR reads. Of nearly 110,000 distinct CDR3 sequences listed, 16% were seen once; the top ten hold around 42%. Diagnoses rested on clinical symptoms, serum thyroxine and TRAb, thyroid ultrasound and orbital computed tomography. This clonotype appeared a few times. The antigen is undetermined.

The chain links TRBV15 to TRBJ2-2, with 12 bases matching TRBD2. The sample was blood. The origin of this receptor is a woman aged 50 to 60 with Graves' hyperthyroidism. CDR3 DNA: TGTGCCACGTCTCTAGCGGGAGGGCTGGGCACCGGGGAGCTGTTTTTT. Encoded protein: CATSLAGGLGTGELFF.